The rows below give T cell receptor beta chains drawn from one sample of a study of blood T cell repertoires in COVID-19. Measured with immunoSEQ multiplex PCR; TCRdb has only the in-frame clones, and not every one. The profile shows around 200,000 clones, 70% to 90% of them singletons. Sequences were obtained from peripheral blood. Receptors were obtained from a human donor with active or convalescent COVID-19. The donor label of this sample is uncertain. Both conserved end residues are part of each CDR3. D genes are given only for firm matches. A row's size may be missing; if present it is once, few, many or a size class.

>TRBD1|-|TRBV12-5|TRBJ2-1
TGTGCTAGTGGATCGGGACAGGCTAGCTCCTACAATGAGCAGTTCTTC
CASGSGQASSYNEQFF
>-|few|TRBV30|TRBJ2-3
TGTGCCTGGAGTGGTCTTGAGACAGATACGCAGTATTTT
CAWSGLETDTQYF
>-|-|TRBV28|TRBJ1-1
TGTGCCAGCAGGTGGGGCGGGAACACTGAAGCTTTCTTT
CASRWGGNTEAFF
>TRBD2|-|TRBV2|TRBJ2-3
TGTGCCACGACTAGCGGGAGGGCTAGCACAGATACGCAGTATTTT
CATTSGRASTDTQYF
>-|-|TRBV19|TRBJ1-2
TGTGCCAGTAGTATCCCCCAGCTGAGGATGAACTATGGCTACACCTTC
CASSIPQLRMNYGYTF
>-|once|TRBV19|TRBJ1-2
TGTGCCAGTAGTATTCTGAGGGAAGCTAACTATGGCTACACCTTC
CASSILREANYGYTF
>TRBD2|-|TRBV18|TRBJ2-2
TGTGCCAGCTCACCAGCCGGGACTAGCGGGCCCGGGGAGCTGTTTTTT
CASSPAGTSGPGELFF
>TRBD1|-|TRBV4-3|TRBJ1-4
TGCGCCAGCAGCCAAGATCCCCCGGGACAGGGCCTCCGTGGGGAAAAACTGTTTTTT
CASSQDPPGQGLRGEKLFF
>TRBD2|once|TRBV14|TRBJ2-2
TGTGCCAGCAGCCAACCACTAGCGGGAACCGGGGAGCTGTTTTTT
CASSQPLAGTGELFF
>TRBD2|-|TRBV27|TRBJ2-1
TGTGCCAGCAGCCGGACTAGCGGGAGTGGGTCCTACAATGAGCAGTTCTTC
CASSRTSGSGSYNEQFF
>-|-|TRBV7-2|TRBJ2-2
TGTGCCAGCAGCCTAGGTTATTACGGGGAGCTGTTTTTT
CASSLGYYGELFF
>-|-|TRBV28|TRBJ2-3
TGTGCCAGCAGTTTCGCGGGGGCGGATCGGGGTACGCAGTATTTT
CASSFAGADRGTQYF
>TRBD2|-|TRBV19|TRBJ2-1
TGTGCCAGTAGTATAAACGGGAGGGCCTACAATGAGCAGTTCTTC
CASSINGRAYNEQFF
>-|-|TRBV11-3|TRBJ2-3
TGTGCCAGCAGTAAAGACTCAGATACGCAGTATTTT
CASSKDSDTQYF
>-|-|TRBV18|TRBJ2-1
TGTGCCAGCTCCGGACAGGGGGTAGCGGGAGGAGAAGAGCAGTTCTTC
CASSGQGVAGGEEQFF
>-|-|TRBV21-1|TRBJ2-7
TGTGCCAGCAAGGGGCAGGGGGCCGCTTTACACGAGCAGTACTTC
CASKGQGAALHEQYF
>TRBD2|-|TRBV11-3|TRBJ2-5
TGTGCCAGCAGCTTAGGACGGGGGGAAGAGACCCAGTACTTC
CASSLGRGEETQYF
>TRBD1|-|TRBV18|TRBJ1-2
TGTGCCAGCTCACCGAGGGACAGGGGGCGTCTTGCTGGCTACACCTTC
CASSPRDRGRLAGYTF
>-|-|TRBV5-6|TRBJ2-1
TGTGCCAGCAGCTTGAAGCGGTCATACTCCTACAATGAGCAGTTCTTC
CASSLKRSYSYNEQFF
>TRBD1|-|TRBV29-1|TRBJ2-5
TGCAGCGTTGCCGTGGCAGGGGGCACGGAGACCCAGTACTTC
CSVAVAGGTETQYF
>-|-|TRBV19|TRBJ1-3
TGTGCCAGTAGTACGACAATCACGGACACCATATATTTT
CASSTTITDTIYF
>-|-|TRBV19|TRBJ2-7
TGTGCCAGTAGTCCGCCTTATGCGTCCTACGAGCAGTACTTC
CASSPPYASYEQYF
>TRBD1|-|TRBV6-6|TRBJ1-6
TGTGCCAGCAGCTCGGGACAGGGGGCCCCCCTCCACTTT
CASSSGQGAPLHF
>-|-|TRBV2|TRBJ2-7
TGTGCCAGCAGCCAGACAAGCGGCGAGCAGTACTTC
CASSQTSGEQYF
>-|-|TRBV4-1|TRBJ1-5
TGCGCCAGCAGCCAAGACGCGGGACTCAGCAATCAGCCCCAGCATTTT
CASSQDAGLSNQPQHF
>-|-|TRBV12-3/TRBV12-4|TRBJ1-5
TGTGCCAGCAGGGAACAGGGCAATCAGCCCCAGCATTTT
CASREQGNQPQHF
>-|-|TRBV11-2|TRBJ2-7
TGTGCCAGCAGCTTTTCCGGGTACGAGCAGTACTTC
CASSFSGYEQYF
>-|-|TRBV28|TRBJ2-7
TGTGCCAGCAGTTCCCCAACAGGGAGCTCCTACGAGCAGTACTTC
CASSSPTGSSYEQYF
>TRBD1|-|TRBV5-6|TRBJ1-1
TGTGCCAGCAACTTGGGACAGGCGAACACTGAAGCTTTCTTT
CASNLGQANTEAFF
>-|-|TRBV30|TRBJ1-3
TGTGCCTGGAGTAGGATCAGGACGAGGGTTCCTGGAAACACCATATATTTT
CAWSRIRTRVPGNTIYF
>TRBD2|-|TRBV7-9|TRBJ2-5
TGTGCCAGCAGCTTAGCCTCTCGGGGACTAGCGGGGGTACAAGAGACCCAGTACTTC
CASSLASRGLAGVQETQYF
>TRBD1|few|TRBV11-3|TRBJ1-3
TGTGCCAGCAGCCTAGACAGGGCGAGCTCTGGAAACACCATATATTTT
CASSLDRASSGNTIYF
>-|-|TRBV18|TRBJ1-1
TGTGCCAGCTCACTTAACTCCCAGGCAGGGCCCTGGACTGAAGCTTTCTTT
CASSLNSQAGPWTEAFF
>-|-|TRBV7-6|TRBJ1-3
TGTGCCAGCAGCGCGCAAAGCAGGGTCGACGGAAACACCATATATTTT
CASSAQSRVDGNTIYF
>TRBD2|-|TRBV9|TRBJ2-3
TGTGCCAGCAGTCAACTAGCGGGGGAGGCAGATACGCAGTATTTT
CASSQLAGEADTQYF
>-|-|TRBV2|TRBJ1-2
TGTGCCAGCAGTGACCCGCAGGTTTACTATGGCTACACCTTC
CASSDPQVYYGYTF